The text below deals with one TCR beta chain. The germline gene is not matched at one end of the junction; a read error may be the cause. Germline values: CDR1 LNHDA, CDR2 SQIVND (reference sequence). This CDR3 spans 14 amino acids. A sample-barcoded 5' primer and a J-beta primer mix were used in a second PCR of roughly 6 to 11 cycles. All samples yielded 2.5 million or more CDR3-containing paired-end reads. TCRdb analysed the 5' RACE reads with MiXCR anew, one entry per CDR3 protein. The sample lists some 850,000 distinct CDR3 sequences, 20% to 30% occurring once. The source of the sample is a study of blood T cells in healthy people across ages. The same data also went into a second study, on T cells of mothers and their children.

The J gene is TRBJ2-1, the V gene TRBV19, with 9 nucleotides matching TRBD1. The assigned J gene may be wrong: the sequence end matches TRBJ2-7 better. This clonotype was sampled from a boy younger than 18 in good health. The sample was blood. The CDR3, as DNA: TGTGCCGGTAGTCATCGGGGACAGGGCTCCGAGCAGTACTTC. This codes for CAGSHRGQGSEQYF.